This TCR beta chain comes out of a study of T cell responses to AZD1222 COVID-19 vaccine. General study points: None of the repertoires were sampled until the peak T cell response had passed.

Remarks on this clone: Its specificity is unknown.

TCRdb's copy holds only in-frame clones and misses some; the assay was immunoSEQ multiplex PCR. The sample carries just over 65,000 clones, approximately 84% recorded once. The CDR3 is 14 amino acids. V was trimmed by 4 bases and J by 0 bases, leaving 8 bases between them. Germline values: CDR1 MDHEN, CDR2 SYDVKM. This TCR came from an adult in good health. The chain employs TRBV28 and TRBJ2-3, with unresolved D. The sequencing used peripheral blood, collected on day 0 of AZD1222 vaccination. The CDR3 coding sequence is TGTGCCAGCAGTTCGGACGCGAGCACAGATACGCAGTATTTT. Its translation: CASSSDASTDTQYF.